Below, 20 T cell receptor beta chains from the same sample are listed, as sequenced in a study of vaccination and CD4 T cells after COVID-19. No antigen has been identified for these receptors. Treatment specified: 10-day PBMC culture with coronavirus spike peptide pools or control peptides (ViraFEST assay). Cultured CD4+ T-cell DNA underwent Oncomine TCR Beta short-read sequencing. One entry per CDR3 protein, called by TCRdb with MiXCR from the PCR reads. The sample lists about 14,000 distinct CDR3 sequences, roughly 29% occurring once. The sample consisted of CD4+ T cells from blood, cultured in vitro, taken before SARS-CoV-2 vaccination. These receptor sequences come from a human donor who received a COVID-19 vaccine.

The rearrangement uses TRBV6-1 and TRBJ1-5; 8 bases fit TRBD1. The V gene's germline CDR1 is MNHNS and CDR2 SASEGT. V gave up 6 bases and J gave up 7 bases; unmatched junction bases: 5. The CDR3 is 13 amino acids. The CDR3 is CASSRTGYQPQHF. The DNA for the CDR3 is TGTGCCAGCAGCCGGACAGGGTACCAGCCCCAGCATTTT.

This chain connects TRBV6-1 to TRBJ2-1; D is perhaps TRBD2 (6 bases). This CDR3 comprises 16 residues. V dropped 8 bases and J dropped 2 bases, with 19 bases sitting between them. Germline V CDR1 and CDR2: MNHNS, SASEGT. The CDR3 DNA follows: TGTGCCAGCCCTTATAAAGGAGGGCTAGCCTACAATGAGCAGTTCTTC. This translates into CASPYKGGLAYNEQFF.

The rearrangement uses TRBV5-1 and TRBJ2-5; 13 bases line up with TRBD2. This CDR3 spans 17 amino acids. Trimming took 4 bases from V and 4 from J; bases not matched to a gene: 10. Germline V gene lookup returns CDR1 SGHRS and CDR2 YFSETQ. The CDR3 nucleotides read TGCGCCAGCAGCCTAACTAGCGGGGGGGCCGTGATAGAGACCCAGTACTTC. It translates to CASSLTSGGAVIETQYF.

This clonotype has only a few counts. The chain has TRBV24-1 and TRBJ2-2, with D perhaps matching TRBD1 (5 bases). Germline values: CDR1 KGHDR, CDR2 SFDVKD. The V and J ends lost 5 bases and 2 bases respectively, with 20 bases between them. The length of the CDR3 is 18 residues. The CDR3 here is CATSAPGINRPNTGELFF. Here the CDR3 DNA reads TGTGCCACCAGTGCTCCAGGGATCAATCGCCCTAACACCGGGGAGCTGTTTTTT.

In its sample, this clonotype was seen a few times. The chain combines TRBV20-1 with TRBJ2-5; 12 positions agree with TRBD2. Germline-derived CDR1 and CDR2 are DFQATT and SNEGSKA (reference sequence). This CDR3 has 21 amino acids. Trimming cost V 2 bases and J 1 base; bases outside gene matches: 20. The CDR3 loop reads CSARRLAGERLVRYGQETQYF. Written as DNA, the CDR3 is TGCAGTGCTAGACGACTAGCGGGGGAGCGCCTCGTTAGGTACGGCCAAGAGACCCAGTACTTC.

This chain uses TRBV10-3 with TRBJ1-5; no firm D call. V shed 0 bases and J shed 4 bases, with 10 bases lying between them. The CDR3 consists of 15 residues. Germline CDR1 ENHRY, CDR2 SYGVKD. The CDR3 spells CAISESGSANQPQHF. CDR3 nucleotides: TGTGCCATCAGTGAGTCGGGCAGCGCAAATCAGCCCCAGCATTTT.

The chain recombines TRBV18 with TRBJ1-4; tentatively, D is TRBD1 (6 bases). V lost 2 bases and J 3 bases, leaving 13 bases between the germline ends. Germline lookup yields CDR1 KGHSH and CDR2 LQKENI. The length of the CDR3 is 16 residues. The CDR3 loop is CASSPDRLSPNEKLFF. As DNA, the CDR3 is TGTGCCAGCTCACCAGACAGGTTGTCGCCTAATGAAAAACTGTTTTTT.

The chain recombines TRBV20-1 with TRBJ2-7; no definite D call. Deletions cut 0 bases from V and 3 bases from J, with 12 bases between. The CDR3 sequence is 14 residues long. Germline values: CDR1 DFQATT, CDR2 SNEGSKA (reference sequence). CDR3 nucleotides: TGCAGTGCTAGAGATACCGCAGAACGCTACGAGCAGTACTTC. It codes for CSARDTAERYEQYF.

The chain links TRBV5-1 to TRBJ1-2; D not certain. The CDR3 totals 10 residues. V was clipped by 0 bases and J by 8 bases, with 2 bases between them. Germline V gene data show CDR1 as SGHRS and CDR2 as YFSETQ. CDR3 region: CASSLVGYTF. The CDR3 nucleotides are TGCGCCAGCAGCTTGGTCGGCTACACCTTC.

Here the CDR3 DNA reads TGTGCCAGCAGCTTAAAAGCCGAGGGGCATGGCTACACCTTC. Translated: CASSLKAEGHGYTF. This chain links TRBV7-2 with TRBJ1-2; a weak D match, TRBD1 (5 bases). The germline gives CDR1 SGHTA, CDR2 FQGNSA. CDR3 length: 14 amino acids. V lost 2 bases, J lost 6 bases, and 13 bases lay in between.

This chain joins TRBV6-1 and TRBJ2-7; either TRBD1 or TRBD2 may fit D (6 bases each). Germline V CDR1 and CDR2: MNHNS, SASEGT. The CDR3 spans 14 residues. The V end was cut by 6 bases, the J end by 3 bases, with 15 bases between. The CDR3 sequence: CASSRGRQVYEQYF. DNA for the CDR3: TGTGCCAGCAGCCGGGGGCGTCAGGTCTACGAGCAGTACTTC.

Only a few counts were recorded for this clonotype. The CDR3 loop reads CSANPLGGLVVADTQYF. CDR3 nucleotides: TGCAGTGCCAACCCCCTCGGGGGACTAGTCGTAGCGGATACGCAGTATTTT. The chain recombines TRBV20-1 with TRBJ2-3; 8 nucleotides line up with TRBD2. Germline-derived CDR1 and CDR2 are DFQATT and SNEGSKA (reference sequence). CDR3 size: 17 residues. Trimming removed 6 bases from V and 6 bases from J; junction bases left unmatched: 20.

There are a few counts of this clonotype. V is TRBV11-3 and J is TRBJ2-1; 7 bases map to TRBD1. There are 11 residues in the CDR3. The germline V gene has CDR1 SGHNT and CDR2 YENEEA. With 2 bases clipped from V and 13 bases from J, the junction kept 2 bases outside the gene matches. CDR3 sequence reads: CASSLRDSQFF. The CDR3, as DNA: TGTGCCAGCAGCTTAAGGGACAGTCAGTTCTTC. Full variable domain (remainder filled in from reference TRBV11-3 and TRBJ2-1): EAGVVQSPRYKIIEKKQPVAFWCNPISGHNTLYWYLQNLGQGPELLIRYENEEAVDDSQLPKDRFSAERLKGVDSTLKIQPAELGDSAVYLCASSLRDSQFFGPGTRLTVL.

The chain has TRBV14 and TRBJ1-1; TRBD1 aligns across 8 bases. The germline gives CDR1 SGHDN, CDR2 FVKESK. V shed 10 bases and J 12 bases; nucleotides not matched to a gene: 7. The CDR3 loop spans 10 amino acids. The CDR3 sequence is CATDGQGTFF. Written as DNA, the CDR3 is TGTGCCACCGACGGACAGGGAACTTTCTTT.

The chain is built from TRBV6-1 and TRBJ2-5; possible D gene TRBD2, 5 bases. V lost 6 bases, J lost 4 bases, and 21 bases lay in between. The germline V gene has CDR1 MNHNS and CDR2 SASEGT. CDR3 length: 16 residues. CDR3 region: CASRTLLSGEGETQYF. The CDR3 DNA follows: TGTGCCAGCAGGACTCTACTATCCGGGGAAGGAGAGACCCAGTACTTC.

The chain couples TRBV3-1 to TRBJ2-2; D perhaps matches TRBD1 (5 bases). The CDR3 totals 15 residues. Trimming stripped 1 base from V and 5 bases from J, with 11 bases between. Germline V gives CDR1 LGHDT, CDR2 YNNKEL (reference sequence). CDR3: CASSQVSRATGELFF. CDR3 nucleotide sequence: TGTGCCAGCAGCCAAGTCTCCAGGGCAACCGGGGAGCTGTTTTTT.

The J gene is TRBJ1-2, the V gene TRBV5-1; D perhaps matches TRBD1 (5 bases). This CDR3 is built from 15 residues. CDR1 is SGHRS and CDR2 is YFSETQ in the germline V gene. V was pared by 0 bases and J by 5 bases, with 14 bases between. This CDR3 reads CASSLVGQGAYGYTF. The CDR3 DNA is TGCGCCAGCAGCTTGGTGGGTCAGGGAGCGTATGGCTACACCTTC. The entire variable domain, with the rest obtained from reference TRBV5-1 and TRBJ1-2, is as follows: KAGVTQTPRYLIKTRGQQVTLSCSPISGHRSVSWYQQTPGQGLQFLFEYFSETQRNKGNFPGRFSGRQFSNSRSEMNVSTLELGDSALYLCASSLVGQGAYGYTFGSGTRLTVV.

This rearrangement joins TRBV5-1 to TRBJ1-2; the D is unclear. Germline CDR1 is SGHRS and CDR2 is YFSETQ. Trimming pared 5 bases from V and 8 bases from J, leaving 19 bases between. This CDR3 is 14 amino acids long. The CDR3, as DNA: TGCGCCAGCAGTCCCAGGAGCCAAACTTGGGGCTACACCTTC. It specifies CASSPRSQTWGYTF.

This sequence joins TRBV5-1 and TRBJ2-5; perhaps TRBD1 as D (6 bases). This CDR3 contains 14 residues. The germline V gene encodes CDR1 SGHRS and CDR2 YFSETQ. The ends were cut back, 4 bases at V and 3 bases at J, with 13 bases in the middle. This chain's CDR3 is CASSLQGAKETQYF. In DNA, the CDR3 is TGCGCCAGCAGCCTACAGGGTGCGAAAGAGACCCAGTACTTC.

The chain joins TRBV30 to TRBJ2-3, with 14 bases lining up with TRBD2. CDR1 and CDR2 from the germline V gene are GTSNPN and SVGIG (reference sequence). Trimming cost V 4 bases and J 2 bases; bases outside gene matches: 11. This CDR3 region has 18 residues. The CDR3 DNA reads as TGTGCCTGGACCAGCCTGACTAGCGGGGGGGCTGTCACAGATACGCAGTATTTT. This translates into CAWTSLTSGGAVTDTQYF. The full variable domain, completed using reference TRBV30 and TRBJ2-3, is SQTIHQWPATLVQPVGSPLSLECTVEGTSNPNLYWYRQAAGRGLQLLFYSVGIGQISSEVPQNLSASRPQDRQFILSSKKLLLSDSGFYLCAWTSLTSGGAVTDTQYFGPGTRLTVL.